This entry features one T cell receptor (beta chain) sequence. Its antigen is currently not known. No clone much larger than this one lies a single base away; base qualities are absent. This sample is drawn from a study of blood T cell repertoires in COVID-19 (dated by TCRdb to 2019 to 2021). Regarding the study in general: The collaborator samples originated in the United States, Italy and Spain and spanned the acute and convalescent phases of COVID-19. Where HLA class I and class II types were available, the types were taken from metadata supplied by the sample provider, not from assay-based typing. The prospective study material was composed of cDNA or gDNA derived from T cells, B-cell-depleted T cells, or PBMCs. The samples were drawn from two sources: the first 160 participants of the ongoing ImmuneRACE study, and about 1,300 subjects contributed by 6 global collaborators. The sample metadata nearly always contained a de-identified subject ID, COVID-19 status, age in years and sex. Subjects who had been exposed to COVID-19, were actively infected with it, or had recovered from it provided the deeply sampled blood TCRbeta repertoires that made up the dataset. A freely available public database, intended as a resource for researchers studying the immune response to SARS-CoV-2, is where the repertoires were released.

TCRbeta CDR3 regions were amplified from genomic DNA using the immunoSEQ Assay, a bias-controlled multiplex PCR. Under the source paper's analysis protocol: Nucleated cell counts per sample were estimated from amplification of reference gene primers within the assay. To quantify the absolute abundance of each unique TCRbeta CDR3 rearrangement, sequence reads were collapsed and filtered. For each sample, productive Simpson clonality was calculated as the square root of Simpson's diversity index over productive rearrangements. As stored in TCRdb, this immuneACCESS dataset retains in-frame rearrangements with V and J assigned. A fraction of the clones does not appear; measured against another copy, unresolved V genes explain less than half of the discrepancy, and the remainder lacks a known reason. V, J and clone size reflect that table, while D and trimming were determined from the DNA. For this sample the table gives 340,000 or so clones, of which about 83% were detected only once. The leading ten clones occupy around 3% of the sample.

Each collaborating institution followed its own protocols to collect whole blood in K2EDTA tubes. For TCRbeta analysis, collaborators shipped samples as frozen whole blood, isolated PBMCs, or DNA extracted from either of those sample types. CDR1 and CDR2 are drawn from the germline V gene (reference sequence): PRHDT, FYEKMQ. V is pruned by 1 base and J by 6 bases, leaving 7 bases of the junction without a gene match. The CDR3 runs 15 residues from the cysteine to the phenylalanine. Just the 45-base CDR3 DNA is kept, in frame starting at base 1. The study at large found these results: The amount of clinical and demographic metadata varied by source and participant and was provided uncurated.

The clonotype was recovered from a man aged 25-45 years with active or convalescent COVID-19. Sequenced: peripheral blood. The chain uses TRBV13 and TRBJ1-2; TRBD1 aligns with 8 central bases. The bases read TGTGCCAGCAGCTTAGTGGACAGGGAGGGGGATGGCTACACCTTC. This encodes CASSLVDREGDGYTF.